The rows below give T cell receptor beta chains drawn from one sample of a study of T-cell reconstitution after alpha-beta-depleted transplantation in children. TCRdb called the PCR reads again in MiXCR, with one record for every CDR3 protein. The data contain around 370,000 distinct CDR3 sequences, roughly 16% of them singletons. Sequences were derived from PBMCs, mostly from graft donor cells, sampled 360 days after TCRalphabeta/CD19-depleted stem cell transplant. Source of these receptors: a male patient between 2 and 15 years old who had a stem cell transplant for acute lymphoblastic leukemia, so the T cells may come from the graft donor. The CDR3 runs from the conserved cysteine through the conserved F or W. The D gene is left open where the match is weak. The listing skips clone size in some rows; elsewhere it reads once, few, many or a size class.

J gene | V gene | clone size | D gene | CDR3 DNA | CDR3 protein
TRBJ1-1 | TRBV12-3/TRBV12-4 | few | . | TGTGCCAGCAGCGCCGACGGGTGGGGGCCCATAATGGAAGCTTTCTTT | CASSADGWGPIMEAFF
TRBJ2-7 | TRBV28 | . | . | TGTGCCAGCAGTGGGGCGCGCGTCTACGAGCAGTACTTC | CASSGARVYEQYF
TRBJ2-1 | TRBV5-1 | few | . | TGCGCCAGCAGGAAAGGCTCCTACAATGAGCAGTTCTTC | CASRKGSYNEQFF
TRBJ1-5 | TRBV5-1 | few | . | TGCGCCAGCAGCCCCCCGGGGGGAGGCAATCAGCCCCAGCATTTT | CASSPPGGGNQPQHF
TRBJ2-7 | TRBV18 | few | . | TGTGCCAGCTCACCGGGTAGGCGCGAGCAGTACTTC | CASSPGRREQYF
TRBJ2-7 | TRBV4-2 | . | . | TGTGCCAGCAGCCACGCCAGGGACTACGAGCAGTACTTC | CASSHARDYEQYF
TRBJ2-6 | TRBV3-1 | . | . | TGTGCCAGCAGCCCAACTCACTCTGGGGCCAACGTCCTGACTTTC | CASSPTHSGANVLTF
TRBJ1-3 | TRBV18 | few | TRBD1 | TGTGCCAGCTCACCAGTTTCTAGGGGACAGGGAAGCTCTGGAAACACCATATATTTT | CASSPVSRGQGSSGNTIYF
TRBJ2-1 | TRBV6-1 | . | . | TGTGCCAGCAGTGAAAGGTCTCCGTACAATGAGCAGTTCTTC | CASSERSPYNEQFF
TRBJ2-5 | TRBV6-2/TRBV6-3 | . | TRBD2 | TGTGCCAGCAGACCGAGCGGGAGAAGGGTGGAGACCCAGTACTTC | CASRPSGRRVETQYF
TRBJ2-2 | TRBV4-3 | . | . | TGCGCCAGCAGCCGTCTGGCCGGGACATATAACACCGGGGAGCTGTTTTTT | CASSRLAGTYNTGELFF
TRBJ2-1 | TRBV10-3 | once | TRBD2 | TGTGCCATCTGTGAAATAGCGGGAGGGCCGTATGAGCAGTTCTTC | CAICEIAGGPYEQFF
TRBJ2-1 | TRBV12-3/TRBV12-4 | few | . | TGTGCCAGCAGTCAACTAGCTAATGAGCAGTTCTTC | CASSQLANEQFF
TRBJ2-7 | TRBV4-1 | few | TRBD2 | TGCGCCAGCAGCCAACAAGGGGAGGGCCCCTACGAGCAGTACTTC | CASSQQGEGPYEQYF
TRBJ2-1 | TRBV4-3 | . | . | TGCGCCAGCAGCCAAGGGACAGGGAGGGAGAATGAGCAGTTCTTC | CASSQGTGRENEQFF
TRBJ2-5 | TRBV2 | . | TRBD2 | TGTGCCAGCAGAAGTTTATACCCGACTAGCGGGAGGGAAGAGACCCAGTACTTC | CASRSLYPTSGREETQYF
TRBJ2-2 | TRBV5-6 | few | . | TGTGCCAGCAGCTTGGTTTTGCGGGAGAACACCGGGGAGCTGTTTTTT | CASSLVLRENTGELFF
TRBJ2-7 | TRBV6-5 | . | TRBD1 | TGTGCCAGCAGTTACGGATTAGGGACAGTCTCCTACGAGCAGTACTTC | CASSYGLGTVSYEQYF
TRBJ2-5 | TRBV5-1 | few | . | TGCGCCAGCAGCCCATTTCCGTACCAAGAGACCCAGTACTTC | CASSPFPYQETQYF
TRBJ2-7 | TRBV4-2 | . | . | TGTGCCAGCAGCCAAGACCGTCTAGCGACCTACGAGCAGTACTTC | CASSQDRLATYEQYF